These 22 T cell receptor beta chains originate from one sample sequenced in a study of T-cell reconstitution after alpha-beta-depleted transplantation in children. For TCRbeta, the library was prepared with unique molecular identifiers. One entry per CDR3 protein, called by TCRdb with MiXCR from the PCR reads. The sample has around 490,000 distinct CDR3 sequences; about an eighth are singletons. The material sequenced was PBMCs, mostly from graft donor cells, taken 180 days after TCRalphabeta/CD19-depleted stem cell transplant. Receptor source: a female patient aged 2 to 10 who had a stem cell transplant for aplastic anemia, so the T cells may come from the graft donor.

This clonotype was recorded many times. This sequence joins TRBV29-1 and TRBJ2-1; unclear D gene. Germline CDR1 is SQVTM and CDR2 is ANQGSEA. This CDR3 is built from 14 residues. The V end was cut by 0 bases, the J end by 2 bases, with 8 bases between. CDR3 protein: CSVEDPVTYNEQFF. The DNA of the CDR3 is TGCAGCGTTGAAGACCCTGTAACCTACAATGAGCAGTTCTTC.

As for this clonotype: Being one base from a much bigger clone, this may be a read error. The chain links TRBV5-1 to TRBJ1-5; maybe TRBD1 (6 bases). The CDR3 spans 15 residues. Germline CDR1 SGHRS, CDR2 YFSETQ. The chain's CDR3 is CASSLDGGANQPRHF. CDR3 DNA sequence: TGCGCCAGCAGCTTGGATGGGGGGGCTAACCAGCCCCGGCATTTT.

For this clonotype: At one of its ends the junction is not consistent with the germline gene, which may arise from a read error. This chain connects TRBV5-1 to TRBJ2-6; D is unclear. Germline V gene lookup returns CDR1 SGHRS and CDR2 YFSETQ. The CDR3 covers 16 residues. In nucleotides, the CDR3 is TGCGCCAGCAGCCGACGCATGTGGGCTGGGTCCAACGTCCTGACTTTC. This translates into CASSRRMWAGSNVLTF.

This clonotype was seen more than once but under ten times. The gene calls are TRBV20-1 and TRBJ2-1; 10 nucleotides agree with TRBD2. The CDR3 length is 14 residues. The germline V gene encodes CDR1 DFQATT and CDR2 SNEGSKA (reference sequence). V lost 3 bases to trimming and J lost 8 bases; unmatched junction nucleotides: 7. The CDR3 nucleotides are TGCAGTGCTAGTACTAGCGGGAAGCTCTATGAGCAGTTCTTC. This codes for CSASTSGKLYEQFF.

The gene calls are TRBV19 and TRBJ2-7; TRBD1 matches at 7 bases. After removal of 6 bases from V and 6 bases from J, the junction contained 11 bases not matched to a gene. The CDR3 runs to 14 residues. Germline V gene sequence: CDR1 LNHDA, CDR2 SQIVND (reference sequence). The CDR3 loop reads CASRRTGGLGEQYF. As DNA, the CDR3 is TGTGCCAGTAGGCGGACAGGTGGTCTGGGCGAGCAGTACTTC. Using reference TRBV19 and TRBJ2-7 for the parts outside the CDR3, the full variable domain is DGGITQSPKYLFRKEGQNVTLSCEQNLNHDAMYWYRQDPGQGLRLIYYSQIVNDFQKGDIAEGYSVSREKKESFPLTVTSAQKNPTAFYLCASRRTGGLGEQYFGPGTRLTVT.

CDR3 in amino acids: CASTRTSSLSYEQYF. In DNA, the CDR3 is TGTGCCAGCACCAGGACTAGTTCACTCTCCTACGAGCAGTACTTC. This rearrangement joins TRBV7-2 to TRBJ2-7, with 7 bases matching TRBD2. The CDR3 has 15 residues. J lost 0 bases, V lost 7 bases, and 9 bases had no gene match. CDR1 and CDR2 from the germline V gene are SGHTA and FQGNSA.

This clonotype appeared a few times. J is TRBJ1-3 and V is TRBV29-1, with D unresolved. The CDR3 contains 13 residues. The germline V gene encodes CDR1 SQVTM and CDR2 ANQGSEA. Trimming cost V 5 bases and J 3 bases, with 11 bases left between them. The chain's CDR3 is CSVLRQHGNTIYF. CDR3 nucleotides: TGCAGCGTTCTCCGGCAGCATGGAAACACCATATATTTT.

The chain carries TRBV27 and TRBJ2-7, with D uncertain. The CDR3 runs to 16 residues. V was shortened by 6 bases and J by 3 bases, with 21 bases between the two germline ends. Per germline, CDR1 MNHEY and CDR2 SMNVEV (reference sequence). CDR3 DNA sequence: TGTGCCAGCAGCCCGTATCCCGGCAGGAGCCACTACGAGCAGTACTTC. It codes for CASSPYPGRSHYEQYF.

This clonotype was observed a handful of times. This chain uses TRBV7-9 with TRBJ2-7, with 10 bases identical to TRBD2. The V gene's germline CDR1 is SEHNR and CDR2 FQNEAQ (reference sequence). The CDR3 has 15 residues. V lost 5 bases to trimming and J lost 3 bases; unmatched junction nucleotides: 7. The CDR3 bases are TGTGCCAGCAGCCCGAGCGGGAGGGTTAACTACGAGCAGTACTTC. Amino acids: CASSPSGRVNYEQYF.

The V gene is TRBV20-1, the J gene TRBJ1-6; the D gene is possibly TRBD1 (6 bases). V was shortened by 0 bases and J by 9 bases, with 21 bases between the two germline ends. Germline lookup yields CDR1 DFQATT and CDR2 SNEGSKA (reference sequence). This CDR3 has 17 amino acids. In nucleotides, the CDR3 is TGCAGTGCTAGAGATCCCTGGACAGTTCGACTGTTTTCACCCCTCCACTTT. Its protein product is CSARDPWTVRLFSPLHF.

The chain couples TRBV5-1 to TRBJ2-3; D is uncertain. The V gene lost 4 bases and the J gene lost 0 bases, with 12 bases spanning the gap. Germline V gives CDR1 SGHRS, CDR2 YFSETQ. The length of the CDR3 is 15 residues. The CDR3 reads CASSQDRPSTDTQYF. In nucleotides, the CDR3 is TGCGCCAGCAGCCAGGACCGGCCTAGCACAGATACGCAGTATTTT.

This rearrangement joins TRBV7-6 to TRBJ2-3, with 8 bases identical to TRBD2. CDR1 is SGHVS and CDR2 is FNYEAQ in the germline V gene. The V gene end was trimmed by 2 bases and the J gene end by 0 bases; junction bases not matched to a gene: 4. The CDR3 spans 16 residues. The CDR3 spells CASSLILAESTDTQYF. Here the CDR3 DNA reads TGTGCCAGCAGCTTAATACTAGCGGAGAGCACAGATACGCAGTATTTT.

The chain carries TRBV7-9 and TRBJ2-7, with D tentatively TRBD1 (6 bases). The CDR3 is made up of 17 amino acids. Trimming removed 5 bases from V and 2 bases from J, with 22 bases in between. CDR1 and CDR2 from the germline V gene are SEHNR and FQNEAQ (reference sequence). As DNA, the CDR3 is TGTGCCAGCAGCCTCCAGAAGGGGGAACGGGCGACCTACGAGCAGTACTTC. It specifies CASSLQKGERATYEQYF.

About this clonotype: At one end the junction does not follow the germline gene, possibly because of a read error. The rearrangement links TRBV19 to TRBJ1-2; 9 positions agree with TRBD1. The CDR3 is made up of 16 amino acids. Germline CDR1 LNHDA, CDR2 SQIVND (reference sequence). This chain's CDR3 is CASRRDREIRNYGFTF. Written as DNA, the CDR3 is TGTGCCAGTAGGAGGGACAGGGAAATAAGGAACTATGGCTTCACCTTC.

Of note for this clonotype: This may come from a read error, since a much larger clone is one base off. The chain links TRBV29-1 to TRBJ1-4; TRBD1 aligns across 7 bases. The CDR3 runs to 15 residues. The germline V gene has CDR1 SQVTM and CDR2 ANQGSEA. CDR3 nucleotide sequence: TGCAGCGTGGGCACAGGGGATAGAGCTAATAAAAAACTGTTTTTT. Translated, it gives CSVGTGDRANKKLFF.

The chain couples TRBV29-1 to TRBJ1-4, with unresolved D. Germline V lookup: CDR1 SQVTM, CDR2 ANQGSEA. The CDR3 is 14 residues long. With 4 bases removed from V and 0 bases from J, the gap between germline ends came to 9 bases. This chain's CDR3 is CSVAGPPTNEKLFF. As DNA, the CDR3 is TGCAGCGTTGCGGGCCCTCCAACTAATGAAAAACTGTTTTTT.

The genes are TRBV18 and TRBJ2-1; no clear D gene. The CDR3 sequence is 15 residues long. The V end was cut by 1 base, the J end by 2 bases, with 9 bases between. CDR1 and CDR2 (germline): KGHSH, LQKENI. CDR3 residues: CASSPRGSPYNEQFF. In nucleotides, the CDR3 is TGTGCCAGCTCACCACGGGGTTCCCCCTACAATGAGCAGTTCTTC.

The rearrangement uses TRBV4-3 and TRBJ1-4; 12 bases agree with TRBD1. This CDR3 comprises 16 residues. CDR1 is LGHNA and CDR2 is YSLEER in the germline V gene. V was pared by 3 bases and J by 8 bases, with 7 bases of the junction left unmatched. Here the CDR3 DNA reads TGCGCCAGCAGCCACGGGACAGGGGGCGAGGGGGAAAAACTGTTTTTT. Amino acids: CASSHGTGGEGEKLFF.

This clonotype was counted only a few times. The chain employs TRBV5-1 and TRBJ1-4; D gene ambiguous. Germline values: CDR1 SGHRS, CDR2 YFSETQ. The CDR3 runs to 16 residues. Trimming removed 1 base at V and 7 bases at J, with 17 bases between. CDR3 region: CASSLFSRHASEKLFF. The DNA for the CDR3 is TGCGCCAGCAGCTTGTTTTCACGGCACGCGAGTGAAAAACTGTTTTTT.

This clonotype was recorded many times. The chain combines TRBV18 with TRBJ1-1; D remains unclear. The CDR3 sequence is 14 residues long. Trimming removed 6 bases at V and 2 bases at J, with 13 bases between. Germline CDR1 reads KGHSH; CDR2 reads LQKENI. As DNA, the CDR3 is TGTGCCAGCTCCCTCGACGGCGGTAACACTGAAGCTTTCTTT. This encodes CASSLDGGNTEAFF. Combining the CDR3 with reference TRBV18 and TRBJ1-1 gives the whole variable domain NAGVMQNPRHLVRRRGQEARLRCSPMKGHSHVYWYRQLPEEGLKFMVYLQKENIIDESGMPKERFSAEFPKEGPSILRIQQVVRGDSAAYFCASSLDGGNTEAFFGQGTRLTVV.

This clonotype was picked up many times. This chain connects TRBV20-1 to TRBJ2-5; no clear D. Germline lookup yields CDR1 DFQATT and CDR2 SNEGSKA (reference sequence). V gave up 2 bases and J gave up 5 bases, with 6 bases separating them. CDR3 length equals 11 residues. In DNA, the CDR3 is TGCAGTGCTAGACGTCAGGAGACCCAGTACTTC. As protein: CSARRQETQYF.

As DNA, the CDR3 is TGTGCCAGCAGCTTATCTTCTCCGGCAGGATCCTACGAGCAGTACTTC. The encoded protein is CASSLSSPAGSYEQYF. The chain has TRBV7-6 and TRBJ2-7, with D unclear. Trimming took 2 bases from V and 1 from J, leaving 15 bases between them. Germline V gene lookup returns CDR1 SGHVS and CDR2 FNYEAQ. There are 16 residues in the CDR3.